Listed below are T cell receptor beta chains from one sample, sequenced in a study of OX40 agonist ivuxolimab in advanced cancers. Repertoires were generated with immunoSEQ multiplex PCR, while TCRdb's copy carries only in-frame clones and drops some. This table has 60,000 or so clones, 85% to 90% appearing once. This material consisted of CD4+ or CD8+ T cells sorted from blood, taken in a trial of the OX40 agonist ivuxolimab. Receptor source: an adult with an advanced solid tumor such as melanoma, head and neck, liver or kidney cancer. Each CDR3 is given with its conserved first and last residue.

V: TRBV7-2
J: TRBJ1-2
CDR3: CASSLFGDSSRGYTF

V: TRBV7-6
J: TRBJ1-2
CDR3: CASSLGSGQGYYGYTF

V: TRBV5-1
J: TRBJ1-3
CDR3: CASSFEGFISGNTIYF

V: TRBV29-1
J: TRBJ2-3
CDR3: CSVEDTGGSTDTQYF

V: TRBV5-1
J: TRBJ1-2
CDR3: CASSSQRDSENYGYTF

V: TRBV7-9
J: TRBJ1-6
CDR3: CASTTRQGDRSSYNSPLHF

V: TRBV7-9
J: TRBJ2-7
CDR3: CASSLADRRTYEQYF

V: TRBV28
J: TRBJ1-4
CDR3: CASSLEPKKLFF

V: TRBV5-1
J: TRBJ1-6
CDR3: CASSMGQGESPLHF

V: TRBV5-1
J: TRBJ1-1
CDR3: CASSLVPGQGGYTEAFF

V: TRBV19
J: TRBJ1-4
CDR3: CASSPPSRGQNEKLFF

V: TRBV10-3
J: TRBJ2-1
CDR3: CAISGGSEQFF

V: TRBV18
J: TRBJ1-1
CDR3: CASSTGKMNTEAFF

V: TRBV27
J: TRBJ1-1
CDR3: CASQLTVFNTEAFF

V: TRBV5-1
J: TRBJ2-5
CDR3: CASSSSIQETQYF

V: TRBV7-9
J: TRBJ1-2
CDR3: CASSPGQNYGYTF

V: TRBV14
J: TRBJ1-6
CDR3: CASSQVTGGPSPLHF